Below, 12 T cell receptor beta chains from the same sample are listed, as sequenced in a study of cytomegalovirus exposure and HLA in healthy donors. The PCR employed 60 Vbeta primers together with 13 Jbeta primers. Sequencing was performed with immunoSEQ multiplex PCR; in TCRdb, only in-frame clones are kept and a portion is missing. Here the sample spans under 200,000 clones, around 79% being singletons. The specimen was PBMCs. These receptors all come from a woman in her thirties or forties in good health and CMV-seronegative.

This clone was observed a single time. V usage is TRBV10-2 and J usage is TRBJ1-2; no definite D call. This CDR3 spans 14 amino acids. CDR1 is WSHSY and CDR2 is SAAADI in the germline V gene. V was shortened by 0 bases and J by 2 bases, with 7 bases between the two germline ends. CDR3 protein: CASSESGRNYGYTF. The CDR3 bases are TGCGCCAGCAGTGAGTCTGGGCGAAACTATGGCTACACCTTC.

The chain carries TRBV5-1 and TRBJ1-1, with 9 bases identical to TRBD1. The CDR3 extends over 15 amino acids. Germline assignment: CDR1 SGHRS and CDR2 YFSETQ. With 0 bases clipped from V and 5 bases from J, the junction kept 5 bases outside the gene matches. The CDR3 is CASSLVMTGGTEAFF. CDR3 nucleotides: TGCGCCAGCAGCTTGGTCATGACAGGGGGAACTGAAGCTTTCTTT.

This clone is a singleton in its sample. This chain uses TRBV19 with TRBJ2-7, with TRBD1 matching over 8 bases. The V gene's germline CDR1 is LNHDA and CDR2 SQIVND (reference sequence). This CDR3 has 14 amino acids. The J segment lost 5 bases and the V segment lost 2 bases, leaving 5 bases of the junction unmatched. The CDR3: CASSINRGANEQYF. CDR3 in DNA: TGTGCCAGTAGTATAAACAGGGGGGCGAACGAGCAGTACTTC.

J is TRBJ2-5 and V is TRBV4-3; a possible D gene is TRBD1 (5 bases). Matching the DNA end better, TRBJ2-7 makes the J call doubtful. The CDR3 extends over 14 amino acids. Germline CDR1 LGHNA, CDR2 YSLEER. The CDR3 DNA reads TGCGCCAGCAGCCAAGATGGGTGGGGCGCCGAGCAGTACTTC. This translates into CASSQDGWGAEQYF.

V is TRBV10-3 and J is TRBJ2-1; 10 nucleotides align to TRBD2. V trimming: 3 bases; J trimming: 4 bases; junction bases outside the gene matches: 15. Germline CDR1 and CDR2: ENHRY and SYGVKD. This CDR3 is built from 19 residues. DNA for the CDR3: TGTGCCATCAGTGACCTCGGGTTAAGCGGGAGGGCCGTTTACAATGAGCAGTTCTTC. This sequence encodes CAISDLGLSGRAVYNEQFF.

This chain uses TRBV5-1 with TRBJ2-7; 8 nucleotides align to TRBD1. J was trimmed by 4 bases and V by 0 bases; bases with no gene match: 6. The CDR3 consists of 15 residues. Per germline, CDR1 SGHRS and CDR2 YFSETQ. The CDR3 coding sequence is TGCGCCAGCAGCTTGGGGACAGGGTATGCATACGAGCAGTACTTC. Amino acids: CASSLGTGYAYEQYF.

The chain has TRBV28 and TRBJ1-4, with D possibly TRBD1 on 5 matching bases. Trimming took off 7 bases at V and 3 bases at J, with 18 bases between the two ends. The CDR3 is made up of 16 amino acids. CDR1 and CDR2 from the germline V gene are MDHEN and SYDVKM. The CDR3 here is CASTLGARSSNEKLFF. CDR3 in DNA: TGTGCCAGCACCTTAGGGGCACGGAGCTCTAATGAAAAACTGTTTTTT.

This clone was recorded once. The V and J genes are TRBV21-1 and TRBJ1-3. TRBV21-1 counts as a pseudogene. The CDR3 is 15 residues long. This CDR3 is CAPPWGDYAGNTIYF. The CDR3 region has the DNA TGTGCCCCCCCATGGGGGGATTACGCTGGAAACACCATATATTTT.

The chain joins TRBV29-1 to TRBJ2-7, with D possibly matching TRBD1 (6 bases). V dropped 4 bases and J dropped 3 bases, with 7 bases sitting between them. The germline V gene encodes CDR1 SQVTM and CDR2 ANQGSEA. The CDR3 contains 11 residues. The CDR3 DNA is TGCAGCGTTGGACAGGACTACGAGCAGTACTTC. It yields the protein CSVGQDYEQYF.

Here the CDR3 DNA reads TGTGCCAGTAGTACCGGAGGACAGCCGAACACTGAAGCTTTCTTT. Protein: CASSTGGQPNTEAFF. The chain uses TRBV19 and TRBJ1-1, with a weak D call TRBD1 (6 bases). The V gene lost 4 bases and the J gene lost 1 base, with 13 bases spanning the gap. Germline V lookup: CDR1 LNHDA, CDR2 SQIVND (reference sequence). The CDR3 sequence is 15 residues long.

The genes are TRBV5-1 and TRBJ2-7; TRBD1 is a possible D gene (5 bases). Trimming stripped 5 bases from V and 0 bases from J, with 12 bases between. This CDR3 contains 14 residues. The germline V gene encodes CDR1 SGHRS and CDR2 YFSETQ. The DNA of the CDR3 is TGCGCCAGCAGAGGGGTCCCTAGCTCCTACGAGCAGTACTTC. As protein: CASRGVPSSYEQYF.

CDR3 sequence reads: CASTPNGLSSYNEQFF. The CDR3 coding sequence is TGTGCCAGCACCCCCAACGGGTTGAGCTCCTACAATGAGCAGTTCTTC. This chain connects TRBV27 to TRBJ2-1; D remains ambiguous. V lost 7 bases to trimming and J lost 0 bases, with 16 bases between them. CDR1 is MNHEY, CDR2 SMNVEV, per germline (reference sequence). The CDR3 has 16 residues.